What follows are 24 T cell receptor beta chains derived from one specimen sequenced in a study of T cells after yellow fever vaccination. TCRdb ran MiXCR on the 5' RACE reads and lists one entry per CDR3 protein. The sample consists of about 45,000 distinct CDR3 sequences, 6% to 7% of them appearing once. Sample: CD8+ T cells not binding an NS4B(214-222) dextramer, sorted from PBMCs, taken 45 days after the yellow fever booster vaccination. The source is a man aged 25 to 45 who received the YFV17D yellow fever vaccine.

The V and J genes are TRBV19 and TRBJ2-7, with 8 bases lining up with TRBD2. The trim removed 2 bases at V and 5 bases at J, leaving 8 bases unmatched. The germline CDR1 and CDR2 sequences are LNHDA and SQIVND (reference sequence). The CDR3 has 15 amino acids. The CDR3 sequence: CASSIRAGEENEQYF. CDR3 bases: TGTGCCAGTAGTATAAGAGCGGGAGAGGAGAACGAGCAGTACTTC. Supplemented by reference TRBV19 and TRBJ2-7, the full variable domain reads DGGITQSPKYLFRKEGQNVTLSCEQNLNHDAMYWYRQDPGQGLRLIYYSQIVNDFQKGDIAEGYSVSREKKESFPLTVTSAQKNPTAFYLCASSIRAGEENEQYFGPGTRLTVT.

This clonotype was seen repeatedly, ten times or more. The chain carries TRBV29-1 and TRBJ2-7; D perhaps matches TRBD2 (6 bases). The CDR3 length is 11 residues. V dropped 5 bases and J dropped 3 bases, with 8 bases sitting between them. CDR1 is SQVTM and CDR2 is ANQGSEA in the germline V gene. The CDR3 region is CSVIGGYEQYF. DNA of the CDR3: TGCAGCGTTATCGGGGGCTACGAGCAGTACTTC.

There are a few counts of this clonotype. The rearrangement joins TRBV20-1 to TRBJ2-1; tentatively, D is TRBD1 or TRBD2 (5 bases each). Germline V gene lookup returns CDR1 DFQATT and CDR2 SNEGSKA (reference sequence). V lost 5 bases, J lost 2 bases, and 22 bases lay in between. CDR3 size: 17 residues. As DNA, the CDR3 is TGCAGTGCTCCCGGGACCCACAAAAACGAGGCCTACAATGAGCAGTTCTTC. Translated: CSAPGTHKNEAYNEQFF.

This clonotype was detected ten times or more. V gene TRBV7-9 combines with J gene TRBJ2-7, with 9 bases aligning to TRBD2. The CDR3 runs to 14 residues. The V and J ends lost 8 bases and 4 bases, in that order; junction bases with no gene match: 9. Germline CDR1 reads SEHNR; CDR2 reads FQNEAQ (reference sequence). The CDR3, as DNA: TGTGCCAGCGCGGGGGGGACGCTCCCGTACGAGCAGTACTTC. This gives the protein CASAGGTLPYEQYF.

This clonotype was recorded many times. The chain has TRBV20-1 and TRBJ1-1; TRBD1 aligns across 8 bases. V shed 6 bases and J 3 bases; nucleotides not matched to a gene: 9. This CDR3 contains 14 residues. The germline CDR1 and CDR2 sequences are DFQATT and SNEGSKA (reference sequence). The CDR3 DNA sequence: TGCAGTGCCAGGACAGGGAGAAGGGACACTGAAGCTTTCTTT. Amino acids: CSARTGRRDTEAFF.

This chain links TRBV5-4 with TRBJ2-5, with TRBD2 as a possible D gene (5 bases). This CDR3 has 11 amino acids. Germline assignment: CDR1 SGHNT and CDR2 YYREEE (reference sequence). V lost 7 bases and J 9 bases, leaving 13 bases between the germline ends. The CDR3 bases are TGTGCCAGCTCTTTGGCGGGTCCCCAGTACTTC. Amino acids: CASSLAGPQYF. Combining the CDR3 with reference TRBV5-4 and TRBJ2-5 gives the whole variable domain ETGVTQSPTHLIKTRGQQVTLRCSSQSGHNTVSWYQQALGQGPQFIFQYYREEENGRGNFPPRFSGLQFPNYSSELNVNALELDDSALYLCASSLAGPQYFGPGTRLLVL.

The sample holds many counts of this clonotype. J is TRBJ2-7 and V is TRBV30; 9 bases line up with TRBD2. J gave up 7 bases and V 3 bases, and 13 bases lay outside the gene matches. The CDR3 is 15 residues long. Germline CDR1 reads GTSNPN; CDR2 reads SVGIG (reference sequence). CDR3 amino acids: CAWSSGRSLAGEQYF. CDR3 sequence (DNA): TGTGCCTGGAGCTCGGGTAGAAGTCTAGCGGGGGAGCAGTACTTC.

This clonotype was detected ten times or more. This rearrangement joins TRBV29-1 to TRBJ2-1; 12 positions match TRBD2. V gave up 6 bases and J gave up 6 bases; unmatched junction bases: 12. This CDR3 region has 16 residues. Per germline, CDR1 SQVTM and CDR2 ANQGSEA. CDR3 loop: CSVRTSGNALSNEQFF. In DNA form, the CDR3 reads TGCAGCGTGAGGACTAGCGGGAACGCCCTAAGCAATGAGCAGTTCTTC.

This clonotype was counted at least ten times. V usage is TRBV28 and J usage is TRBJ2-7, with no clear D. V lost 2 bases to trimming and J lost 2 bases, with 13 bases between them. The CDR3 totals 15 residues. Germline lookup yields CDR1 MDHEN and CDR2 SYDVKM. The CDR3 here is CASSLGSESTYEQYF. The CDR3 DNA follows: TGTGCCAGCAGTTTAGGGTCAGAAAGTACCTACGAGCAGTACTTC. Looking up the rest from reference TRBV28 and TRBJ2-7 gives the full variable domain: DVKVTQSSRYLVKRTGEKVFLECVQDMDHENMFWYRQDPGLGLRLIYFSYDVKMKEKGDIPEGYSVSREKKERFSLILESASTNQTSMYLCASSLGSESTYEQYFGPGTRLTVT.

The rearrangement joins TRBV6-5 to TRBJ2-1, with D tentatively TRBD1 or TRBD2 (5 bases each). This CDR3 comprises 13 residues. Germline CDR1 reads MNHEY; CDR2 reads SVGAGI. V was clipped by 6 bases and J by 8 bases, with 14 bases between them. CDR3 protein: CASRLLGDDEQFF. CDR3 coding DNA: TGTGCCAGCAGGCTCCTAGGGGACGATGAGCAGTTCTTC.

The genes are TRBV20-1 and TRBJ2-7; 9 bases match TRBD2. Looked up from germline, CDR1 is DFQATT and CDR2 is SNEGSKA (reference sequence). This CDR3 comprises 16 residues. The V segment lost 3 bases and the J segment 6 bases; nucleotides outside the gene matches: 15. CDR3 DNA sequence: TGCAGTGCTAGTTCTCCTTCGCGGGAGGGCCCTCTCGAGCAGTACTTC. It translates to CSASSPSREGPLEQYF.

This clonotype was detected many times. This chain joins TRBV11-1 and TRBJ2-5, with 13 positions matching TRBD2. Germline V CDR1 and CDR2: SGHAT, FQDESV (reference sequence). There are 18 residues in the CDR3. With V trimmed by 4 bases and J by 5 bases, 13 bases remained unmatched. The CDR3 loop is CASSSDTGLAGVEETQYF. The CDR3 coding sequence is TGTGCCAGCAGCTCAGACACCGGACTAGCGGGAGTTGAGGAGACCCAGTACTTC.

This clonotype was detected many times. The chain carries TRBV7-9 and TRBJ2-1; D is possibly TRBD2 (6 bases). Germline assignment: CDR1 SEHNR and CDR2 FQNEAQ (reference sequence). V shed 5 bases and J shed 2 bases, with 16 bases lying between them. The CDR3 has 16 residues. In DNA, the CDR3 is TGTGCCAGCAGCCACGCCGGCCGCGGGACCTACAATGAGCAGTTCTTC. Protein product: CASSHAGRGTYNEQFF.

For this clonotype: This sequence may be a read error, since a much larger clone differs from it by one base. The CDR3 DNA sequence: TGCGCCAGCAGCCAACGCCAGGCGGAGACCCAGAACTTC. This sequence encodes CASSQRQAETQNF. The rearrangement uses TRBV4-3 and TRBJ2-5; D remains ambiguous. Germline values: CDR1 LGHNA, CDR2 YSLEER. CDR3 length: 13 amino acids.

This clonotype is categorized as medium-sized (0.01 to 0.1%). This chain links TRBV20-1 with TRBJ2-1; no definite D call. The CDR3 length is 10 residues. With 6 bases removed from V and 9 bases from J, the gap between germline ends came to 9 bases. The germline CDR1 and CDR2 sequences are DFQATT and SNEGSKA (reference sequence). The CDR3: CSALRIEQFF. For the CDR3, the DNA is TGCAGTGCCCTCCGCATTGAGCAGTTCTTC.

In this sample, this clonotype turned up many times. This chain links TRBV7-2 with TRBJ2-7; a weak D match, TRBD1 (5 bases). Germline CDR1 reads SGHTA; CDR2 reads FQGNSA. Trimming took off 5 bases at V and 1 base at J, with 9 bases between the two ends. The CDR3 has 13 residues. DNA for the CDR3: TGTGCCAGCAGCCCGGACATATCCTACGAGCAGTACTTC. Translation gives CASSPDISYEQYF.

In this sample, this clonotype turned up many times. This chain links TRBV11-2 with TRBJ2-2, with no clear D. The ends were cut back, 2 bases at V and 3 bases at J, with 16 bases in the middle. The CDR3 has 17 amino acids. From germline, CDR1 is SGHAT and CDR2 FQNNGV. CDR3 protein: CASSLPTRRSDTGELFF. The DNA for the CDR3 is TGTGCCAGCAGCTTACCCACCCGAAGGAGCGACACCGGGGAGCTGTTTTTT. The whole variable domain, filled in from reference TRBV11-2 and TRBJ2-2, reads EAGVAQSPRYKIIEKRQSVAFWCNPISGHATLYWYQQILGQGPKLLIQFQNNGVVDDSQLPKDRFSAERLKGVDSTLKIQPAKLEDSAVYLCASSLPTRRSDTGELFFGEGSRLTVL.

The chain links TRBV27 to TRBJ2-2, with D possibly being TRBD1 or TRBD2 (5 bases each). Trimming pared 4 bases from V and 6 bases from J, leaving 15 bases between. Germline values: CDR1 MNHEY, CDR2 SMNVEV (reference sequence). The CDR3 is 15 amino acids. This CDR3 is CASSYGKGRPGELFF. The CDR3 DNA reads TGTGCCAGCAGTTACGGGAAGGGACGACCCGGGGAGCTGTTTTTT.

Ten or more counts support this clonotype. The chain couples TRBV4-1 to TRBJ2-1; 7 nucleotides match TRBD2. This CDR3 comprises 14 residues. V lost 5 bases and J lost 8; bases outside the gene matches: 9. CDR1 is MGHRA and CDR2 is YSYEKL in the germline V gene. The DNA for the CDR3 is TGCGCCAGCAGCTTCCGGACTAGGGAGTATGAGCAGTTCTTC. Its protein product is CASSFRTREYEQFF.

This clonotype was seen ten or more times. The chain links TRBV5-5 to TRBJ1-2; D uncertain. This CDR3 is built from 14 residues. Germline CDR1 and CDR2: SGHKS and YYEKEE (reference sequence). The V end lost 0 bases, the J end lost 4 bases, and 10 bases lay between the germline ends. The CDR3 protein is CASSLDGDLYGYTF. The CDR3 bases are TGTGCCAGCAGCTTGGACGGGGATCTCTATGGCTACACCTTC.

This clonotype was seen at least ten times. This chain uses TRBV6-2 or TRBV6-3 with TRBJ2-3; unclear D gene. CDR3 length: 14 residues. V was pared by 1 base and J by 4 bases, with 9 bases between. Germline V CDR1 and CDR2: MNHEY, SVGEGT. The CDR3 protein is CASSYFRVPDTQYF. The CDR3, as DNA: TGTGCCAGCAGTTACTTCCGGGTACCAGATACGCAGTATTTT.

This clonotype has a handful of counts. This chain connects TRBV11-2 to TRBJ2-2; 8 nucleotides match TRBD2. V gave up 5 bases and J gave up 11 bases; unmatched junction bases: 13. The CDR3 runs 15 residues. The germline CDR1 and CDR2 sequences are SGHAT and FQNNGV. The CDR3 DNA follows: TGTGCCAGCAGCCTCTTAGCGGGGATAAACCGAGAGCTGTTTTTT. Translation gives CASSLLAGINRELFF. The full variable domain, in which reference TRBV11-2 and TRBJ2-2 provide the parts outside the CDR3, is EAGVAQSPRYKIIEKRQSVAFWCNPISGHATLYWYQQILGQGPKLLIQFQNNGVVDDSQLPKDRFSAERLKGVDSTLKIQPAKLEDSAVYLCASSLLAGINRELFFGEGSRLTVL.

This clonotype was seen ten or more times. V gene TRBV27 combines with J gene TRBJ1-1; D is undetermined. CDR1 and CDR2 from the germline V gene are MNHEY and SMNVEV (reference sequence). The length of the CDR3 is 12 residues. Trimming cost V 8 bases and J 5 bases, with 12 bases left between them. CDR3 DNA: TGTGCCAGCCGCCCAGCGGGGACTGAAGCTTTCTTT. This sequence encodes CASRPAGTEAFF.

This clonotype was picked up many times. CDR3: CASSPGLAGENEQFF. For the CDR3, the DNA is TGTGCCAGCAGCCCGGGACTAGCGGGAGAGAATGAGCAGTTCTTC. The chain has TRBV7-2 and TRBJ2-1; 14 bases fit TRBD2. The length of the CDR3 is 15 residues. J gave up 7 bases and V 5 bases, and 4 bases lay outside the gene matches. Germline values: CDR1 SGHTA, CDR2 FQGNSA.